This is a list of T cell receptor beta chains from one sample in a study of blood T cell repertoires in COVID-19. Data came from immunoSEQ multiplex PCR; TCRdb stores just in-frame clones and leaves some out. The sample includes under 200,000 clones, around 87% seen only once; the top ten take nearly 2.5%. Input material: peripheral blood. All receptors come from a man in his forties with active or convalescent COVID-19. The CDR3 runs from the conserved cysteine through the conserved F or W. The order of the fields is V gene, J gene, D gene, CDR3 DNA, CDR3 protein. The D gene is left open where the match is weak.

TRBV7-8,TRBJ1-2,TRBD1,TGTGCCAGCAGCCCTGACAGGGGATTCGGCTACACCTTC,CASSPDRGFGYTF
TRBV6-1,TRBJ1-3,-,TGTGCCAGCAGTGAAGCTAACAGTAACTCTGGAAACACCATATATTTT,CASSEANSNSGNTIYF
TRBV19,TRBJ1-2,-,TGTGCCAGTACCGACAGGCCAATGGGCGGCTACACCTTC,CASTDRPMGGYTF
TRBV28,TRBJ1-1,TRBD1,TGTGCCAGCAGTCTGGGGACAGGGCCTCCGAACACTGAAGCTTTCTTT,CASSLGTGPPNTEAFF
TRBV30,TRBJ1-6,TRBD1,TGTGCCTCGTCGGGACAGCCGAGTTCACCCCTCCACTTT,CASSGQPSSPLHF
TRBV12-3/TRBV12-4,TRBJ2-2,-,TGTGCCAGCAGTTTAGGCGACACCGGGGAGCTGTTTTTT,CASSLGDTGELFF
TRBV5-1,TRBJ1-1,-,TGCGCCAGCAGCTTGGCCCCCGACCTAGCTACAACTGAAGCTTTCTTT,CASSLAPDLATTEAFF
TRBV28,TRBJ1-5,-,TGTGCCAGCAGCCTATGGGGCCAGGGCTACCTTAATCAGCCCCAGCATTTT,CASSLWGQGYLNQPQHF
TRBV16,TRBJ2-5,-,TGTGCCAGCAGCCAAACCAGGGGTGCGACCCAGTACTTC,CASSQTRGATQYF
TRBV7-8,TRBJ1-2,-,TGTGCCAGCAGCTTGTTGGGGGGGTTCTATGGCTACACCTTC,CASSLLGGFYGYTF